The 23 T cell receptor beta chains presented below share a single source sample, sequenced in a study of blood T cells in healthy people across ages. Primers used in a second PCR of roughly 6 to 11 cycles were a sample-barcoded 5' primer and a J-beta primer mix. TCRdb reanalysed the 5' RACE reads using MiXCR and keeps one entry per CDR3 protein. The sample records 450,000 to 700,000 distinct CDR3 sequences, 25% to 30% being singletons. The sample consisted of blood. Receptors were obtained from a woman aged 70-85 years in good health.

V usage is TRBV7-6 and J usage is TRBJ2-1; TRBD1 matches at 8 bases. The V gene end was trimmed by 2 bases and the J gene end by 7 bases; junction bases not matched to a gene: 7. Per the germline V gene, CDR1 is SGHVS and CDR2 is FNYEAQ. The length of the CDR3 is 15 residues. Written as DNA, the CDR3 is TGTGCCAGCAGCTTACTCGGACAGGGTCGGAATGAGCAGTTCTTC. Its translation: CASSLLGQGRNEQFF. The full variable domain, completed using reference TRBV7-6 and TRBJ2-1, is GAGVSQSPRYKVTKRGQDVALRCDPISGHVSLYWYRQALGQGPEFLTYFNYEAQQDKSGLPNDRFSAERPEGSISTLTIQRTEQRDSAMYRCASSLLGQGRNEQFFGPGTRLTVL.

This clonotype occurred once. V is TRBV6-2 or TRBV6-3 and J is TRBJ2-3, with D possibly TRBD1 on 6 matching bases. Trimming removed 4 bases from V and 3 bases from J, with 14 bases in between. In germline, CDR1 is MNHEY, CDR2 SVGEGT. The CDR3 sequence is 15 residues long. CDR3 loop: CASSWGRGWTDTQYF. The CDR3 DNA reads TGTGCCAGCAGTTGGGGGCGCGGGTGGACAGATACGCAGTATTTT.

This chain joins TRBV5-1 and TRBJ1-2; D unclear. This CDR3 region has 13 residues. Germline CDR1 is SGHRS and CDR2 is YFSETQ. V lost 0 bases and J 4 bases, leaving 7 bases between the germline ends. CDR3 DNA: TGCGCCAGCAGCTTGGATACGGGCTATGGCTACACCTTC. It encodes CASSLDTGYGYTF.

This clonotype was observed many times. V gene TRBV7-8 combines with J gene TRBJ2-3; D is unresolved. The CDR3 contains 12 residues. The V gene lost 2 bases and the J gene lost 4 bases, with 4 bases spanning the gap. CDR1 and CDR2 from the germline V gene are SGHVS and FQNEAQ. In DNA form, the CDR3 reads TGTGCCAGCAGCTTATACTCAGATACGCAGTATTTT. Protein sequence: CASSLYSDTQYF.

The chain recombines TRBV20-1 with TRBJ2-5; 7 bases agree with TRBD2. CDR3 size: 14 residues. Germline CDR1 and CDR2: DFQATT and SNEGSKA (reference sequence). After removal of 5 bases from V and 0 bases from J, the junction contained 6 bases not matched to a gene. The chain's CDR3 is CSAWTRRYQETQYF. In DNA, the CDR3 is TGCAGTGCTTGGACTAGACGGTACCAAGAGACCCAGTACTTC.

The chain couples TRBV7-2 to TRBJ2-2; perhaps D is TRBD1 or TRBD2 (5 bases each). The ends were cut back, 5 bases at V and 9 bases at J, with 22 bases in the middle. The germline CDR1 and CDR2 sequences are SGHTA and FQGNSA. The CDR3 spans 16 residues. CDR3 sequence: CASSRGQLRDNRELFF. The CDR3 DNA follows: TGTGCCAGCAGCAGAGGACAATTGAGGGATAACCGGGAGCTGTTTTTT.

V gene TRBV7-2 combines with J gene TRBJ1-1; 10 nucleotides agree with TRBD1. V lost 6 bases, J lost 3 bases, and 7 bases stayed unmatched. From germline, CDR1 is SGHTA and CDR2 FQGNSA. This CDR3 has 15 amino acids. CDR3 DNA: TGTGCCAGCAGAGGGACAGGGGCTCGGGACACTGAAGCTTTCTTT. The encoded protein is CASRGTGARDTEAFF.

This clonotype appeared a few times. This sequence joins TRBV4-1 and TRBJ2-5, with no clear D. The J call is uncertain, as TRBJ2-1 better fits the DNA end. The CDR3 sequence is 14 residues long. Germline V lookup: CDR1 MGHRA, CDR2 YSYEKL. CDR3 bases: TGCGCCAGCAGCCAAGAGACCTTAGTAGGTGGGCAGTTCTTC. Amino acid sequence: CASSQETLVGGQFF.

This clonotype was observed a handful of times. This rearrangement joins TRBV20-1 to TRBJ1-5, with 10 nucleotides matching TRBD1. The trim removed 7 bases at V and 0 bases at J, leaving 12 bases unmatched. CDR3 length: 17 amino acids. Germline V gene lookup returns CDR1 DFQATT and CDR2 SNEGSKA (reference sequence). CDR3 residues: CSGVGQGYLFSNQPQHF. CDR3 sequence (DNA): TGCAGTGGGGTGGGACAGGGGTATTTGTTTAGCAATCAGCCCCAGCATTTT.

The chain couples TRBV3-1 to TRBJ1-1; TRBD1 matches 8 bases. This CDR3 contains 14 residues. The germline V gene has CDR1 LGHDT and CDR2 YNNKEL (reference sequence). The ends lost 6 bases at V and 2 bases at J; junction bases unmatched: 5. The CDR3 coding sequence is TGTGCCAGCAGACTGACAGGGGACAACACTGAAGCTTTCTTT. This codes for CASRLTGDNTEAFF. The full variable domain, rest sourced from reference TRBV3-1 and TRBJ1-1, is DTAVSQTPKYLVTQMGNDKSIKCEQNLGHDTMYWYKQDSKKFLKIMFSYNNKELIINETVPNRFSPKSPDKAHLNLHINSLELGDSAVYFCASRLTGDNTEAFFGQGTRLTVV.

The gene calls are TRBV7-2 and TRBJ2-2; D uncertain. The CDR3 covers 14 residues. Germline-derived CDR1 and CDR2 are SGHTA and FQGNSA. Trimming cost V 2 bases and J 2 bases, with 6 bases left between them. This CDR3 is CASSLNSNTGELFF. CDR3 coding DNA: TGTGCCAGCAGCTTAAACAGCAACACCGGGGAGCTGTTTTTT.

CDR3: CASQLKEETQYF. The CDR3, as DNA: TGTGCCAGCCAACTTAAGGAAGAGACCCAGTACTTC. The V and J genes are TRBV7-9 and TRBJ2-5; unclear D gene. The CDR3 has 12 residues. The V end was cut by 8 bases, the J end by 3 bases, with 10 bases between. Germline CDR1 reads SEHNR; CDR2 reads FQNEAQ (reference sequence).

The chain has TRBV9 and TRBJ2-1; D possibly matches TRBD1 or TRBD2 (6 bases each). The CDR3 sequence is 14 residues long. V was clipped by 2 bases and J by 6 bases, with 12 bases between them. Germline assignment: CDR1 SGDLS and CDR2 YYNGEE. The chain's CDR3 is CASSVPGAFNEQFF. Written as DNA, the CDR3 is TGTGCCAGCAGCGTGCCGGGGGCATTCAATGAGCAGTTCTTC.

V and J are TRBV15 and TRBJ2-5; no clear D. V was cut by 3 bases and J by 2 bases, with 13 bases left in between. The CDR3 covers 15 residues. Germline V gives CDR1 LNHNV, CDR2 YYDKDF (reference sequence). CDR3 loop: CATSRERATQETQYF. Written as DNA, the CDR3 is TGTGCCACCAGCAGGGAACGGGCCACTCAAGAGACCCAGTACTTC. Full variable domain (missing parts from reference TRBV15 and TRBJ2-5): DAMVIQNPRYQVTQFGKPVTLSCSQTLNHNVMYWYQQKSSQAPKLLFHYYDKDFNNEADTPDNFQSRRPNTSFCFLDIRSPGLGDTAMYLCATSRERATQETQYFGPGTRLLVL.

V is TRBV5-1 and J is TRBJ2-3; D is possibly TRBD2 (7 bases). Trimming left V 0 bases short and J 1 base short, with 15 bases between. This CDR3 comprises 17 residues. The germline V gene encodes CDR1 SGHRS and CDR2 YFSETQ. This chain's CDR3 is CASSLARGAWGTDTQYF. The CDR3 region has the DNA TGCGCCAGCAGCTTGGCCCGGGGGGCATGGGGCACAGATACGCAGTATTTT.

The sample holds one count of this clonotype. The chain's CDR3 is CASSLDGGVLPRYTF. CDR3 in DNA: TGTGCCAGCAGCTTGGATGGAGGGGTCCTTCCTCGCTACACCTTC. The chain couples TRBV5-4 to TRBJ1-2; TRBD1 might be the D (5 bases). Germline-derived CDR1 and CDR2 are SGHNT and YYREEE (reference sequence). This CDR3 comprises 15 residues. V was shortened by 0 bases and J by 9 bases, with 18 bases between the two germline ends.

CDR3 in amino acids: CASSRSSGEINEQFF. The DNA of the CDR3 is TGTGCCAGCAGTCGCTCTAGCGGGGAGATCAATGAGCAGTTCTTC. This chain connects TRBV12-3 or TRBV12-4 to TRBJ2-1, with 9 positions matching TRBD2. V was pared by 5 bases and J by 6 bases, with 8 bases of the junction left unmatched. The CDR3 spans 15 residues.

The chain has TRBV5-5 and TRBJ1-4; D is perhaps TRBD1 (5 bases). CDR3 length: 13 residues. Between the trimmed V and J ends, which lost 4 bases and 7 bases, there was a span of 11 bases. From germline, CDR1 is SGHKS and CDR2 YYEKEE (reference sequence). The CDR3 here is CASSLRQGEKLFF. CDR3 DNA: TGTGCCAGCAGCCTGCGGCAGGGTGAAAAACTGTTTTTT.

The chain carries TRBV5-6 and TRBJ2-5, with D possibly TRBD2 on 5 matching bases. The CDR3 length is 15 residues. The V gene lost 6 bases and the J gene lost 0 bases, with 15 bases spanning the gap. The V gene's germline CDR1 is SGHDT and CDR2 YYEEEE. The CDR3 coding sequence is TGTGCCAGCACGGGGTTGGGCGAGTACCAAGAGACCCAGTACTTC. Translating it yields CASTGLGEYQETQYF.

The chain employs TRBV7-3 and TRBJ1-6; tentative D call: TRBD1 (5 bases). The CDR3 extends over 14 amino acids. Per the germline V gene, CDR1 is SGHTA and CDR2 is FQGTGA. Trimming removed 5 bases at V and 8 bases at J, with 13 bases between. This CDR3 is CASSMRDEDSPLHF. The CDR3 nucleotides are TGTGCCAGCAGCATGCGGGACGAAGATTCACCCCTCCACTTT.

The chain links TRBV9 to TRBJ2-5, with TRBD2 matching 8 bases. TRBJ2-7 explains the end of the DNA better; the J call may be wrong. Germline assignment: CDR1 SGDLS and CDR2 YYNGEE. The CDR3 is made up of 16 amino acids. The CDR3 here is CASSVAPLAGSYEQYF. CDR3 DNA sequence: TGTGCCAGCAGCGTAGCACCCCTAGCGGGTTCCTACGAGCAGTACTTC.

In regard to this clonotype: A junction end diverges from the germline sequence, so it may reflect a read error. This sequence joins TRBV20-1 and TRBJ1-2; TRBD1 matches 12 bases. The CDR3 loop spans 14 amino acids. Germline values: CDR1 DFQATT, CDR2 SNEGSKA (reference sequence). CDR3 nucleotides: TGCAGTGCCTCGGGACAGGGGGCGTTATCGGGGGCCGGCTTC. It yields the protein CSASGQGALSGAGF.

This clonotype has more than one count but fewer than ten. The gene calls are TRBV20-1 and TRBJ2-2; D is ambiguous. V gave up 0 bases and J gave up 7 bases, with 21 bases separating them. The germline V gene encodes CDR1 DFQATT and CDR2 SNEGSKA (reference sequence). This CDR3 has 17 amino acids. CDR3 sequence: CSARDPARTARNGELFF. The CDR3 bases are TGCAGTGCTAGAGATCCTGCCCGGACCGCTAGAAACGGGGAGCTGTTTTTT.